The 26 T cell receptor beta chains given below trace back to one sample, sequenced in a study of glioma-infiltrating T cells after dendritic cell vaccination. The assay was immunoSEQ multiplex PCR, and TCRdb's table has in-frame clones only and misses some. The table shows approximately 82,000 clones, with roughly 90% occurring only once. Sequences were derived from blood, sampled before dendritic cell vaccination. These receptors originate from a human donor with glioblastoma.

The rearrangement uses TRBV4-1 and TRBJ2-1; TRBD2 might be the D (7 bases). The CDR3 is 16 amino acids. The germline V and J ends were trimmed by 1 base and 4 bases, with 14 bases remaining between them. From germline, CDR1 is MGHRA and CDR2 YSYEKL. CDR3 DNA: TGCGCCAGCAGCCAAGGGGGGGGCCCTCCTTACAATGAGCAGTTCTTC. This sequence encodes CASSQGGGPPYNEQFF.

CDR3 loop: CASSIYGGEQYF. The CDR3 DNA follows: TGCGCCAGCAGCATTTATGGAGGCGAGCAGTACTTC. This chain connects TRBV5-1 to TRBJ2-7, with D possibly being TRBD2 (5 bases). Trimming cost V 4 bases and J 6 bases, with 11 bases left between them. The CDR3 has 12 amino acids. Germline assignment: CDR1 SGHRS and CDR2 YFSETQ.

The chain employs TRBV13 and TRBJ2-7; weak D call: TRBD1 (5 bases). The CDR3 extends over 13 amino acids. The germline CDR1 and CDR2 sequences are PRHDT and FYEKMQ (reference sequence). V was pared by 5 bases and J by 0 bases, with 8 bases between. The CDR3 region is CASSRDSSYEQYF. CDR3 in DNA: TGTGCCAGCAGCAGAGACAGCTCCTACGAGCAGTACTTC.

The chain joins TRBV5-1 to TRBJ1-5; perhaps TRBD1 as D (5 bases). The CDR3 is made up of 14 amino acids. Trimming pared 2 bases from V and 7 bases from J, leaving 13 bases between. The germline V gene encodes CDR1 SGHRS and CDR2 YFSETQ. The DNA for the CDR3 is TGCGCCAGCAGCTTTTTTGGGGGGGAGCAGCCCCAGCATTTT. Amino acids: CASSFFGGEQPQHF.

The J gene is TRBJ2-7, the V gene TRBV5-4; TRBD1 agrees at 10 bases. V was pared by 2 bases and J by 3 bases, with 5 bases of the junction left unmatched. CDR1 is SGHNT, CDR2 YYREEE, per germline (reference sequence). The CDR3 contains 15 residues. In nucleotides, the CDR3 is TGTGCCAGCAGCTTTCCGGGACAGGGGATCTACGAGCAGTACTTC. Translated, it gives CASSFPGQGIYEQYF.

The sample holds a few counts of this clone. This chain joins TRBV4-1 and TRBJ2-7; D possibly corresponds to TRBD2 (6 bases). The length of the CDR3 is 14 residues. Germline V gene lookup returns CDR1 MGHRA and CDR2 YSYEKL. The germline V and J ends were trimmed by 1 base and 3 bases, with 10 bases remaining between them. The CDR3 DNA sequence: TGCGCCAGCAGCCAAGTAATGGAGGGCTACGAGCAGTACTTC. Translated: CASSQVMEGYEQYF.

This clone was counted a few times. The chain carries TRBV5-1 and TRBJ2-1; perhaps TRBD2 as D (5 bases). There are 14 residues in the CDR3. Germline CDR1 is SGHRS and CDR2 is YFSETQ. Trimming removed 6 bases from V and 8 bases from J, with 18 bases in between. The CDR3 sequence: CASILNPGVDEQFF. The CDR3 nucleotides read TGCGCCAGCATCCTCAACCCCGGGGTGGATGAGCAGTTCTTC.

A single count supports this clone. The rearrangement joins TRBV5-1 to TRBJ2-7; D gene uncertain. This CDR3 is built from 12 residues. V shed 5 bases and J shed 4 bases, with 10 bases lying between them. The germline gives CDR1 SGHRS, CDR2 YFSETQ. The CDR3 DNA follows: TGCGCCAGCAGAAACGACATTTACGAGCAGTACTTC. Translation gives CASRNDIYEQYF.

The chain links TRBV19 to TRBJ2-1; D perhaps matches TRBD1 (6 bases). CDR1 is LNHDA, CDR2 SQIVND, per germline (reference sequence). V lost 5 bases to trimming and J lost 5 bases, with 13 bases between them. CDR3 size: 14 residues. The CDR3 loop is CASSPGTRDNEQFF. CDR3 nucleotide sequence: TGTGCCAGTAGTCCAGGGACACGGGACAATGAGCAGTTCTTC.

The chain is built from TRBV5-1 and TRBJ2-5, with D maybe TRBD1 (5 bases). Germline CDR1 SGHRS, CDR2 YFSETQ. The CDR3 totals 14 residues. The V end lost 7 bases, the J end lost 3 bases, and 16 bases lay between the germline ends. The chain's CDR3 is CASSLGRGEETQYF. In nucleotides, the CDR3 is TGCGCCAGCTCCCTGGGAAGGGGCGAAGAGACCCAGTACTTC.

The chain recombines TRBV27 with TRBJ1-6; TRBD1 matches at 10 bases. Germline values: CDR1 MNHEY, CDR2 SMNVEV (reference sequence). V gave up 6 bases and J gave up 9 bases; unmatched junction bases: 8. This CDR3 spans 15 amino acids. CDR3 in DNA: TGTGCCAGCAGCCGAGGGGACAGGGGCTTTTCACCCCTCCACTTT. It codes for CASSRGDRGFSPLHF.

CDR3 amino acids: CAWSKTGQPQHF. The CDR3 nucleotides are TGTGCCTGGAGTAAAACCGGTCAGCCCCAGCATTTT. V gene TRBV30 combines with J gene TRBJ1-5; no clear D. Germline CDR1 and CDR2: GTSNPN and SVGIG (reference sequence). CDR3 length: 12 amino acids. V shed 2 bases and J shed 6 bases, with 8 bases lying between them.

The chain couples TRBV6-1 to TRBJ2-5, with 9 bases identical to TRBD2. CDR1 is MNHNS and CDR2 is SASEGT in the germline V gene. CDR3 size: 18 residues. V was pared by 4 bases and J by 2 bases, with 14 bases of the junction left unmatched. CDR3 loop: CASSGRGGLAGRQETQYF. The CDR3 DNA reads TGTGCCAGCAGTGGCCGTGGTGGCCTAGCGGGGAGGCAAGAGACCCAGTACTTC.

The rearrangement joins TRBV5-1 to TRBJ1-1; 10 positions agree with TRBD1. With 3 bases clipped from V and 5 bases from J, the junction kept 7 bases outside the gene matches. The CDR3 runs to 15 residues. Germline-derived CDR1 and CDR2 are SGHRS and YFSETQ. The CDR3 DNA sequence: TGCGCCAGCAGCTCAGGACAGGGGGGATGGACTGAAGCTTTCTTT. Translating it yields CASSSGQGGWTEAFF.

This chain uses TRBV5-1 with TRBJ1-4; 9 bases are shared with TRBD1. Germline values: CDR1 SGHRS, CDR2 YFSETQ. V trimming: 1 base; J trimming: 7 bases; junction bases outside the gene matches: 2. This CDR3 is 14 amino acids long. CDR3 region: CASSLRTGVEKLFF. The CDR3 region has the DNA TGCGCCAGCAGCTTGAGGACAGGGGTTGAAAAACTGTTTTTT.

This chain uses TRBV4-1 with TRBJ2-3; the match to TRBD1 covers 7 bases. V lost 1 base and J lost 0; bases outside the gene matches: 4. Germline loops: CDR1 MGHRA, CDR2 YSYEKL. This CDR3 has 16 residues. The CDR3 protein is CASSQARDSSTDTQYF. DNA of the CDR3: TGCGCCAGCAGCCAAGCTCGGGACAGTAGCACAGATACGCAGTATTTT.

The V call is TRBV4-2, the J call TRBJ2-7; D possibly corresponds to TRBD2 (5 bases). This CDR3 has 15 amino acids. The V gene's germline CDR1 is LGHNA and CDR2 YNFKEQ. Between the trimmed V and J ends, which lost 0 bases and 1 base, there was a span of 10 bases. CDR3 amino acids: CASSQEADLSYEQYF. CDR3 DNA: TGTGCCAGCAGCCAAGAAGCGGATCTGTCCTACGAGCAGTACTTC.

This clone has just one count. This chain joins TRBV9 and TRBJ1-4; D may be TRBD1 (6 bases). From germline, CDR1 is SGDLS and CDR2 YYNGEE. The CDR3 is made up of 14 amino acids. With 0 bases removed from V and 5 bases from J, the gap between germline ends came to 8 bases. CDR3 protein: CASSVGGLNEKLFF. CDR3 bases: TGTGCCAGCAGCGTAGGGGGGCTCAATGAAAAACTGTTTTTT. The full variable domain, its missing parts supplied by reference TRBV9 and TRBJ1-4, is DSGVTQTPKHLITATGQRVTLRCSPRSGDLSVYWYQQSLDQGLQFLIQYYNGEERAKGNILERFSAQQFPDLHSELNLSSLELGDSALYFCASSVGGLNEKLFFGSGTQLSVL.

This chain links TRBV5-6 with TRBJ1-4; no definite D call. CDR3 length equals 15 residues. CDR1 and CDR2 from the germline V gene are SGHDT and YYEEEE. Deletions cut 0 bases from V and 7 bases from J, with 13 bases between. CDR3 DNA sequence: TGTGCCAGCAGCTTGGCCCGGGGTGTATTTGAAAAACTGTTTTTT. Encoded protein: CASSLARGVFEKLFF.

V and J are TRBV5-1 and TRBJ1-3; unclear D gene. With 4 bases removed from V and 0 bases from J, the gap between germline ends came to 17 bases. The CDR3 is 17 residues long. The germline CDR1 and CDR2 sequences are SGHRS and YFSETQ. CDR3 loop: CASSAGGAARSGNTIYF. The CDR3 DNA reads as TGCGCCAGCAGCGCGGGCGGAGCAGCCCGCTCTGGAAACACCATATATTTT. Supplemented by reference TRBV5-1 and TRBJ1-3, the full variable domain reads KAGVTQTPRYLIKTRGQQVTLSCSPISGHRSVSWYQQTPGQGLQFLFEYFSETQRNKGNFPGRFSGRQFSNSRSEMNVSTLELGDSALYLCASSAGGAARSGNTIYFGEGSWLTVV.

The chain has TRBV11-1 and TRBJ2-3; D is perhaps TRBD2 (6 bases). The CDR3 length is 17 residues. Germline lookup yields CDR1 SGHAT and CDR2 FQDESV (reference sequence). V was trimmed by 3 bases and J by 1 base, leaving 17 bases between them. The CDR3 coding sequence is TGTGCCAGCAGCTTTAATGGACCCCCGGGGGGCACAGATACGCAGTATTTT. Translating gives CASSFNGPPGGTDTQYF.

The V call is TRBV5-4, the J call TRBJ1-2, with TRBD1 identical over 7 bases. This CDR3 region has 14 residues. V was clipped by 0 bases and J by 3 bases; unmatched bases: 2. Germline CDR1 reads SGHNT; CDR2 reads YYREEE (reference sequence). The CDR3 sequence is CASSLATGDYGYTF. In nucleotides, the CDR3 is TGTGCCAGCAGCTTGGCCACAGGGGACTATGGCTACACCTTC.

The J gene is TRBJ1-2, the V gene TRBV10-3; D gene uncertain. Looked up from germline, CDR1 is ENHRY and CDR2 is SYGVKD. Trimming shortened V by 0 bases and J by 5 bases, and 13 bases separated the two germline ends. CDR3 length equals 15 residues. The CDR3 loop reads CAISESEPGAYGYTF. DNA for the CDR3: TGTGCCATCAGTGAGTCAGAACCGGGAGCTTATGGCTACACCTTC.

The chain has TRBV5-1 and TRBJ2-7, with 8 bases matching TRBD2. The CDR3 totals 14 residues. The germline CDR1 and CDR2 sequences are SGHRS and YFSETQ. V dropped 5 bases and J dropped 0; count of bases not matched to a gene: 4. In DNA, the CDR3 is TGCGCCAGCAGGTTAGCGGGACCCTCCTACGAGCAGTACTTC. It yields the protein CASRLAGPSYEQYF.

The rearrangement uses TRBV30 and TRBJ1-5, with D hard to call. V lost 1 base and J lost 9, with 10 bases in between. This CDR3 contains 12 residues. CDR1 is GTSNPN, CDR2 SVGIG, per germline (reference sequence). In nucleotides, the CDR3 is TGTGCCTGGAGTGGGCTGGGCCTGCCCCAGCATTTT. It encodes CAWSGLGLPQHF.

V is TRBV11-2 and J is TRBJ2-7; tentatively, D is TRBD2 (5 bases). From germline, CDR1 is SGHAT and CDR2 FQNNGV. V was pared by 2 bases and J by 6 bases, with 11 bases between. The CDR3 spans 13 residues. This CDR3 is CASSLTPGVEQYF. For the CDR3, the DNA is TGTGCCAGCAGCTTAACCCCCGGGGTCGAGCAGTACTTC.